Sequencing of this T cell receptor (beta chain) was carried out in a study of T cells after yellow fever vaccination. Overall study findings and caveats: Across the CD4 and CD8 compartments, a small share of clonotypes was present in both. The study found a weaker secondary response that peaked faster, day 5 versus 15.

A process of 5'RACE template switching, which added a universal primer site and UMIs, was used to make TCR cDNA. Each CDR3 protein gets one entry after TCRdb re-called the 5' RACE reads with MiXCR. The profile shows more than 250,000 distinct CDR3 sequences, 6.5% to 8.5% of them singletons. In regard to this clonotype: Its specificity is not known.

The length of the CDR3 is 15 residues. Trimming took 3 bases from V and 4 from J, leaving 13 bases between them. Per the germline V gene, CDR1 is LNHDA and CDR2 is SQIVND (reference sequence). This sequence joins TRBV19 and TRBJ2-1, with D perhaps matching TRBD1 (6 bases). The receptor's source is a man aged 18 to 29 who received the YFV17D yellow fever vaccine. The sequencing used PBMCs, collected about 49 days after the first yellow fever vaccination. CDR3 DNA sequence: TGTGCCAGTAGTATTTTGCAGGGGCCGTACAATGAGCAGTTCTTC. It translates to CASSILQGPYNEQFF.